This is a list of T cell receptor beta chains from one sample in a study of blood T cell repertoires in COVID-19. Sequencing used immunoSEQ multiplex PCR; TCRdb keeps in-frame clones, though not all of them. The sample records about 99,000 clones, around 79% being singletons. Sample: peripheral blood. The receptors were gathered from a woman of 80 years or more with active or convalescent COVID-19. Each CDR3 is given with its conserved first and last residue. The order of the fields is V gene, D gene, J gene, clone size, CDR3 DNA, CDR3 protein. D genes are given only for firm matches. Expanded clones are given a class, and other clones once, few, many or no size at all.

TRBV18	NA	TRBJ2-7	NA	TGTGCCAGCTCACAAAGCGGCCCCTACGAGCAGTACTTC	CASSQSGPYEQYF
TRBV5-1	NA	TRBJ1-3	NA	TGCGCCAGCAGCGATTTGGGAGTTGGGTCTGGAAACACCATATATTTT	CASSDLGVGSGNTIYF
TRBV30	TRBD2	TRBJ2-2	NA	TGTGCCTACAGACGGTCCGGGACTACCTACACCGGGGAGCTGTTTTTT	CAYRRSGTTYTGELFF
TRBV12-3/TRBV12-4	NA	TRBJ1-2	few	TGTGCCAGCAGTTATGGAGTAAACTATGGCTACACCTTC	CASSYGVNYGYTF
TRBV19	TRBD2	TRBJ2-3	NA	TGTGCCAGTAGTCAACTAGCGACTAGCACAGATACGCAGTATTTT	CASSQLATSTDTQYF
TRBV5-1	NA	TRBJ2-1	NA	TGCGCCAGCAGCAACGGAGGGCCTGGCAATGAGCAGTTCTTC	CASSNGGPGNEQFF
TRBV2	NA	TRBJ2-1	once	TGTGCCAGCAGTCCGAGTATCTATGAGAAGAGCTCCTACAATGAGCAGTTCTTC	CASSPSIYEKSSYNEQFF
TRBV10-3	TRBD2	TRBJ2-3	NA	TGTGCCATCAGTGACTTTAGCGGGAGTAGCACAGATACGCAGTATTTT	CAISDFSGSSTDTQYF
TRBV11-3	TRBD2	TRBJ2-3	NA	TGTGCCAGCAGCTTCAGCGGGAGCGGAGATACGCAGTATTTT	CASSFSGSGDTQYF
TRBV10-3	TRBD1	TRBJ2-3	NA	TGTGCCATCAGTGAGCAGAGACAGGGCAGCACAGATACGCAGTATTTT	CAISEQRQGSTDTQYF
TRBV20-1	TRBD1	TRBJ2-3	NA	TGCAGTGCTAGTGACAGGGGGTCGCGCACAGATACGCAGTATTTT	CSASDRGSRTDTQYF
TRBV6-5	NA	TRBJ2-2	NA	TGTGCCAGCAGAAGGGGTCCGAACACCGGGGAGCTGTTTTTT	CASRRGPNTGELFF
TRBV27	TRBD1	TRBJ2-7	few	TGTGCCAGCAGCCTTACCGGGACAGCGTCCTACGAGCAGTACTTC	CASSLTGTASYEQYF
TRBV29-1	TRBD2	TRBJ2-1	NA	TGCAGCGTTGAAGCTAGCGGGAGAACCAACAATGAGCAGTTCTTC	CSVEASGRTNNEQFF
TRBV5-1	TRBD2	TRBJ2-1	NA	TGTGCCAGCAGTTGGGGACTAGCGGCCCCCTACAATGAGCAGTTCTTC	CASSWGLAAPYNEQFF
TRBV5-1	NA	TRBJ2-5	NA	TGTGCCAGCAGCGCCCGGGACACCCTAAGGGAGACCCAGTACTTC	CASSARDTLRETQYF
TRBV7-2	NA	TRBJ1-4	NA	TGTGCCAGCAGCTTCCGACGGACTGGAGAAAAACTGTTTTTT	CASSFRRTGEKLFF
TRBV5-6	NA	TRBJ2-2	NA	TGTGCCAGCAGCTTGGCCGGAGGGGGGGACACCGGGGAGCTGTTTTTT	CASSLAGGGDTGELFF
TRBV7-9	NA	TRBJ1-5	NA	TGTGCCAGCAGCTTAGAAGCAGGGAGCAATCAGCCCCAGCATTTT	CASSLEAGSNQPQHF
TRBV5-1	TRBD1	TRBJ1-3	NA	TGCGCCAGCAGGGAGGGGGCAGCAAACACCATATATTTT	CASREGAANTIYF
TRBV5-1	NA	TRBJ2-1	few	TGCGCCAGCAGCTTGGCGGGTATCGGGTGGTTCTTC	CASSLAGIGWFF
TRBV5-1	TRBD1	TRBJ2-5	NA	TGTGCCAGCAGCCTATATAATCTAGGACAGGGGTCCCTTTTGGAGGGAAGAGAGACCCAGTACTTC	CASSLYNLGQGSLLEGRETQYF
TRBV4-3	TRBD1	TRBJ2-2	NA	TGCGCCAGCAGCCAAGTGACAGGGCGCACCGGGGAGCTGTTTTTT	CASSQVTGRTGELFF
TRBV3-1/TRBV3-2	NA	TRBJ2-2	NA	TGTGCCAGCAGCCGTAATCCGGGGGCCGGGGAGCTGTTTTTT	CASSRNPGAGELFF
TRBV9	TRBD2	TRBJ2-3	NA	TGTGCCAGCAGCGTAGCTTTCGCGGGAGCTGGGACAGATACGCAGTATTTT	CASSVAFAGAGTDTQYF
TRBV5-1	TRBD2	TRBJ2-2	NA	TGTGCCAGCATCAAGCGGGGGGACACCGGGGAGCTGTTTTTT	CASIKRGDTGELFF
TRBV18	NA	TRBJ1-2	NA	TGTGCCAGCTCACCCCGGACCGGGAGCCTCAACTATGGCTACACCTTC	CASSPRTGSLNYGYTF
TRBV5-1	NA	TRBJ2-1	NA	TGTGCCAGCAGCATTAGCGTGGGTGAGCAGTTCTTC	CASSISVGEQFF
TRBV11-2	NA	TRBJ2-3	NA	TGTGCCAGCAGCTCTAGATTAGCGGAATACACAGATACGCAGTATTTT	CASSSRLAEYTDTQYF
TRBV29-1	TRBD1	TRBJ2-1	NA	TGCAGCTCCCGACAGGGGGCCTCTTCCTACAATGAGCAGTTCTTC	CSSRQGASSYNEQFF
TRBV3-1/TRBV3-2	NA	TRBJ2-5	once	TGTGCCAGCAGCCAAGCAATTCGGGGGACCCAAGAGACCCAGTACTTC	CASSQAIRGTQETQYF
TRBV19	NA	TRBJ2-5	NA	TGTGCCAGTAGTATGGCCGGCGGAGAGACCCAGTACTTC	CASSMAGGETQYF
TRBV27	NA	TRBJ1-5	NA	TGTGCCAGCAGTTTATCCTGGGGGCCTCAGCCCCAGCATTTT	CASSLSWGPQPQHF
TRBV7-6	NA	TRBJ2-5	once	TGTGCCAGCAGCTCCCCAGGGGCAACCCCCCAAGAGACCCAGTACTTC	CASSSPGATPQETQYF
TRBV6-5	NA	TRBJ2-1	NA	TGTGCCAGCCCTCTCGTGGACTTGTACAATGAGCAGTTCTTC	CASPLVDLYNEQFF
TRBV29-1	TRBD1	TRBJ2-1	NA	TGCAGCGTTTCTAACAGGGGCTCCTACAATGAGCAGTTCTTC	CSVSNRGSYNEQFF
TRBV5-5	NA	TRBJ2-1	once	TGTGCCAGCCTCCCAGGTCACGGGCTAGCGAACTACGAGCAGTTCTTC	CASLPGHGLANYEQFF
TRBV7-9	TRBD1	TRBJ1-2	many	TGTGCCAGCAGCGAGTACGGTCTCGGGACAGGGAATGGCTACACCTTC	CASSEYGLGTGNGYTF
TRBV29-1	TRBD1	TRBJ2-3	NA	TGCAGCGTTATATCGAGGGGGCACCCAGATACGCAGTATTTT	CSVISRGHPDTQYF
TRBV18	NA	TRBJ1-6	few	TGTGCCAGCTCACCGAGCGGACAGCCATCACCCCTCCACTTT	CASSPSGQPSPLHF
TRBV5-8	TRBD2	TRBJ2-4	NA	TGTGCCAGCAGCTCCACCTACGGGAGGGGGGCCAAAAACATTCAGTACTTC	CASSSTYGRGAKNIQYF
TRBV29-1	NA	TRBJ2-1	NA	TGCACTGCCTACCGGGACTACAATGAGCAGTTCTTC	CTAYRDYNEQFF